These T cell receptor beta chains were read from a single sample in a study of regulatory T cells in long-lasting Graves disease. Each CDR3 protein is one row after TCRdb ran MiXCR on the multiplex PCR reads. This table has nearly 350,000 distinct CDR3 sequences, around 20% appearing once. The sequenced sample was peripheral blood mononuclear cells (PBMCs), obtained when the disease was refractory, from a patient treated with antithyroid drugs. The receptors shown here come from a female donor with Graves disease. CDR3s include the opening cysteine and the closing phenylalanine or tryptophan. Fields, in order: clone size, J gene, D gene, V gene, CDR3 DNA, CDR3 protein. A D gene is named only where the DNA matches it firmly. Rows give clone size only sometimes, using once, few, many, or a class for an expanded clone.

many,TRBJ2-7,TRBD2,TRBV12-3/TRBV12-4,TGTGCCAGCAGTTTAATGGGACTAGCGGGAGGAGGTGAGCAGTACTTC,CASSLMGLAGGGEQYF
many,TRBJ2-5,.,TRBV28,TGTGCCAGCAGAAGGGACGGATCAGAGTACCAAGAGACCCAGTACTTC,CASRRDGSEYQETQYF
many,TRBJ2-5,.,TRBV24-1,TGTGCCACCAGTGATTTGGACGGCCCGGAGACCCAGTACTTC,CATSDLDGPETQYF
many,TRBJ1-2,.,TRBV6-2/TRBV6-3,TGTGCCAGCACCCGGGACGGGACTATGGGTGGCTACACCTTC,CASTRDGTMGGYTF
.,TRBJ2-7,TRBD2,TRBV10-3,TGTGCCATCAGCAAGGGACTAGCGGAATACGAGCAGTACTTC,CAISKGLAEYEQYF
.,TRBJ1-5,.,TRBV18,TGTGCCAACTCAGCGGACACGAGAGGACAGCCCCAGCATTTT,CANSADTRGQPQHF
many,TRBJ1-6,TRBD1,TRBV6-1,TGTGCCAGCAGTGTGGACAGGGGGTACTCACCCCTCCACTTT,CASSVDRGYSPLHF
few,TRBJ1-6,TRBD1,TRBV18,TGTGCCAGCTCGGAACCGGGACAGGGCTCCTATAATTCACCCCTCCACTTT,CASSEPGQGSYNSPLHF
few,TRBJ1-2,.,TRBV7-9,TGTGCCAGCAGCAATGGCTGGGGACCGGATGGCTACACCTTC,CASSNGWGPDGYTF
many,TRBJ1-2,TRBD1,TRBV2,TGTGCCAGCAGTGATGGTGAGGGGGCGCTGGGCTATGGCTACACCTTC,CASSDGEGALGYGYTF
few,TRBJ1-2,TRBD1,TRBV6-1,TGTGCCAGCAGGTCGGGACAGGGCCGTGGCTACACCTTC,CASRSGQGRGYTF
.,TRBJ2-1,TRBD2,TRBV7-6,TGTGCCAGCAGCTTAGAGCGGGGGGCGCAGTTCTTC,CASSLERGAQFF
.,TRBJ2-3,.,TRBV28,TGTGCCAGCAGTTTTCTGGGGGCGGCAGATACGCAGTATTTT,CASSFLGAADTQYF
many,TRBJ1-2,TRBD1,TRBV28,TGTGCCAGCAGTTTAGGGGGACAGGCTATCTATGGCTACACCTTC,CASSLGGQAIYGYTF
once,TRBJ1-2,.,TRBV19,TGTGTCAGTAGTATAGATCGGGAGGGACGGGCTAAAGGCTACACCTTC,CVSSIDREGRAKGYTF
many,TRBJ2-5,TRBD2,TRBV3-1,TGTGCCAGCAGTCGTACTAGCGGGGGCAAAGAGACCCAGTACTTC,CASSRTSGGKETQYF
.,TRBJ1-3,.,TRBV13,TGTGCCAGCAGCCAGAGAGGTTATGCTGGAAACACCATATATTTT,CASSQRGYAGNTIYF
.,TRBJ2-2,.,TRBV7-9,TGTGCCAGCAGTCTCCCGGGCAGGGGGAACACCGGGGAGCTGTTTTTT,CASSLPGRGNTGELFF
many,TRBJ1-5,.,TRBV6-1,TGTGCCAGCAGTGAAGGAATGGGGGGCAATCAGCCCCAGCATTTT,CASSEGMGGNQPQHF
.,TRBJ2-7,.,TRBV27,TGTGCCAGCAAAGAGGGGCAGGCGATCTACGAGCAGTACTTC,CASKEGQAIYEQYF
many,TRBJ1-2,.,TRBV7-8,TGTGCCAGCAGCTTTTCGGGCGGGTACTATGGCTACACCTTC,CASSFSGGYYGYTF
few,TRBJ2-3,TRBD2,TRBV20-1,TGCAGTGCTAGAGATCCGGGAGCGGGAAGGGAAGATACGCAGTATTTT,CSARDPGAGREDTQYF
.,TRBJ1-1,TRBD1,TRBV6-1,TGTGCCAGCACCCGGGACAGGGCGACTGAAGCTTTCTTT,CASTRDRATEAFF
.,TRBJ2-7,.,TRBV18,TGTGCCAGCTCACCATCTAGTTCCTACGAGCAGTACTTC,CASSPSSSYEQYF
.,TRBJ1-1,.,TRBV19,TGTGCCGCACAACCGGGTGAACGGACTGAAGCTTTCTTT,CAAQPGERTEAFF
many,TRBJ2-5,.,TRBV28,TGTGCCAGCAGTTTACTTGCAACCAGGGAGACCCAGTACTTC,CASSLLATRETQYF
.,TRBJ1-4,.,TRBV9,TGTGCCAGCAGCGTACAAGCAACTAATGAAAAACTGTTTTTT,CASSVQATNEKLFF
.,TRBJ1-5,.,TRBV5-8,TGTGCCAGCAGCTTCTTTAAAGGGAAGCCTTATACCAATCAGCCCCAGCATTTT,CASSFFKGKPYTNQPQHF
many,TRBJ1-2,.,TRBV5-6,TGTGCCAGCAGCTTGTCGCAGTTCTCGAACAACTATGGCTACACCTTC,CASSLSQFSNNYGYTF
.,TRBJ2-7,TRBD2,TRBV7-2,TGTGCCAGCAGGAACACCGGGACTAGCTACGAGCAGTACTTC,CASRNTGTSYEQYF
many,TRBJ2-5,.,TRBV20-1,TGCAGTGCTGGTATACAGGGCCTCGCGGAGACCCAGTACTTC,CSAGIQGLAETQYF
few,TRBJ2-2,.,TRBV7-6,TGTGCCAGCAGCTTAGACACGTGGAACACCGGGGAGCTGTTTTTT,CASSLDTWNTGELFF
.,TRBJ1-4,.,TRBV12-5,TGTGCTAGTGCCCTAGGCACAACTAATGAAAAACTGTTTTTT,CASALGTTNEKLFF
.,TRBJ2-3,.,TRBV15,TGTGCCACCAGCAACGGAGATAGCACAGATACGCAGTATTTT,CATSNGDSTDTQYF
many,TRBJ2-7,.,TRBV10-2,TGCGCCAGCCGACGACAGTGGGGGCAGGACGAGCAGTACTTC,CASRRQWGQDEQYF
many,TRBJ1-2,TRBD1,TRBV7-9,TGTGCCAGCAGCTCGGACAGGGGGGCAATTTATGGCTACACCTTC,CASSSDRGAIYGYTF
.,TRBJ2-1,.,TRBV7-9,TGTGCCAGCTTTTGGGTTGGTCCCGGGGGCAATGAGCAGTTCTTC,CASFWVGPGGNEQFF
.,TRBJ2-7,TRBD2,TRBV20-1,TGCAGTGCTAGGCGGGGGACTAGCGCCTACGAGCAGTACTTC,CSARRGTSAYEQYF
few,TRBJ2-2,TRBD2,TRBV20-1,TGCAGTGCTAGAGACGCTCCTGGACTAGCGGGCGTGACCGGGGAGCTGTTTTTT,CSARDAPGLAGVTGELFF
many,TRBJ1-1,.,TRBV28,TGTGCCAGCAGGGGTAGGGAGGGGGGTGGCACTGAAGCTTTCTTT,CASRGREGGGTEAFF
few,TRBJ2-7,.,TRBV5-1,TGCGCCAGCAGGGCACCGGGCTTGAGTGGCCACGAGCAGTACTTC,CASRAPGLSGHEQYF
many,TRBJ2-7,.,TRBV27,TGTGCCAGCAGTTTGGCATCCCCCTACGAGCAGTACTTC,CASSLASPYEQYF
few,TRBJ2-7,.,TRBV20-1,TGCAGTGCTAGGGCACCGGCGGGGCTTAACTACGAGCAGTACTTC,CSARAPAGLNYEQYF
.,TRBJ1-1,.,TRBV29-1,TGCAGCGTTGAACCGCCGGGCAACCTTGAAGCTTTCTTT,CSVEPPGNLEAFF
many,TRBJ1-4,.,TRBV28,TGTGCCAGCAGCCCGTGGGGTAATGAAAAACTGTTTTTT,CASSPWGNEKLFF
many,TRBJ1-4,.,TRBV9,TGTGCCAGCAGCCTCCGGGGCCGCCCGAATGAAAAACTGTTTTTT,CASSLRGRPNEKLFF
once,TRBJ2-5,.,TRBV7-9,TGTGCCAGCAGCCCTAGGTCCCAGGGGCGGGAGACCCAGTACTTC,CASSPRSQGRETQYF
few,TRBJ2-2,.,TRBV29-1,TGCAGCGTTGAAGATGCAGGGTTTAGAGGGGAGCTGTTTTTT,CSVEDAGFRGELFF
few,TRBJ1-5,.,TRBV3-1,TGTGCCAGCAGCCAAGGGTCAGGATTTGGCAATCAGCCCCAGCATTTT,CASSQGSGFGNQPQHF
.,TRBJ1-1,.,TRBV18,TGTGCCAGCTCGCAAAACCGGAACACTGAAGCTTTCTTT,CASSQNRNTEAFF
many,TRBJ2-7,.,TRBV7-2,TGTGCCAGCAGCTTAGCACAGGGAAACTACGAGCAGTACTTC,CASSLAQGNYEQYF
.,TRBJ2-5,.,TRBV29-1,TGCAGCGTTGCGCCCGGACACACGCAAGAGACCCAGTACTTC,CSVAPGHTQETQYF
many,TRBJ1-1,.,TRBV6-9,TGTGCCAGCAGTTACCAGACCGGGGCCACTGAAGCTTTCTTT,CASSYQTGATEAFF